The clone carrying this T cell receptor (beta chain) has a single count. This specimen comes from a study of blood T cell repertoires in COVID-19. Background on the study: PBMCs, B-cell-depleted T cells, or T cells provided the cDNA or gDNA that made up the material.

Germline CDR1 SNHLY, CDR2 FYNNEI. Unmatched junction bases numbered 6, after V lost 1 base and J lost 6 bases. The CDR3 extends over 16 amino acids. Profiled with immunoSEQ multiplex PCR; TCRdb holds only in-frame clones, not every one. The table lists about 200,000 clones, 60% to 85% of them singletons, with approximately 6% in the top ten. Sequencing was done on a sample of peripheral blood. The chain combines TRBV2 with TRBJ2-1; the match to TRBD2 covers 10 bases. This TCR was sampled from a woman between 65 and 79 years old with acute or convalescent COVID-19. CDR3 nucleotides: TGTGCCAGCAGTGAAGGCCTAGCGGGAGCGGGCAATGAGCAGTTCTTC. This encodes CASSEGLAGAGNEQFF.